The 14 T cell receptor beta chains below all came from one sample that was sequenced in a study of T-cell reconstitution after alpha-beta-depleted transplantation in children. During its preparation, the TCRbeta library received unique molecular identifiers. MiXCR, applied by TCRdb to the PCR reads, yields one record per CDR3 protein. The data hold around 490,000 distinct CDR3 sequences, with about an eighth observed a single time. The specimen comprised PBMCs, mostly from graft donor cells, sampled 180 days after TCRalphabeta/CD19-depleted stem cell transplant. The receptor source for this set is a female patient under 10 years old who had a stem cell transplant for aplastic anemia, so the T cells may come from the graft donor.

This clonotype was counted only a few times. The chain uses TRBV28 and TRBJ2-2; 10 bases match TRBD1. CDR1 and CDR2 from the germline V gene are MDHEN and SYDVKM. V was clipped by 3 bases and J by 4 bases; unmatched bases: 8. The CDR3 spans 17 residues. The CDR3 region has the DNA TGTGCCAGCAGTTTCCCGAGGGACAGGGGTACCACCGGGGAGCTGTTTTTT. As protein: CASSFPRDRGTTGELFF.

V and J are TRBV12-3 or TRBV12-4 and TRBJ1-1; D uncertain. Trimming removed 3 bases from V and 5 bases from J, with 10 bases in between. This CDR3 has 13 amino acids. CDR3 sequence (DNA): TGTGCCAGCAGTTTCGTGCCGGAAACTGAAGCTTTCTTT. Translating it yields CASSFVPETEAFF.

Ten or more counts support this clonotype. The chain has TRBV28 and TRBJ1-6, with 7 bases matching TRBD1. This CDR3 has 16 residues. The V gene end was trimmed by 3 bases and the J gene end by 0 bases; junction bases not matched to a gene: 2. The germline V gene encodes CDR1 MDHEN and CDR2 SYDVKM. CDR3 coding DNA: TGTGCCAGCAGTTTCCGGGACAGCTCCTATAATTCACCCCTCCACTTT. Residues: CASSFRDSSYNSPLHF.

The sample holds a few counts of this clonotype. The V gene is TRBV12-5, the J gene TRBJ1-2, with 7 bases fitting TRBD1. The CDR3 extends over 15 amino acids. Germline V gene sequence: CDR1 LGHNT, CDR2 FRNRAP. V trimming: 1 base; J trimming: 1 base; junction bases outside the gene matches: 3. Here the CDR3 DNA reads TGTGCTAGTGGTTTGGAAGGGGGCTATAACTATGGCTACACCTTC. This encodes CASGLEGGYNYGYTF. The entire variable domain, with the rest obtained from reference TRBV12-5 and TRBJ1-2, is as follows: DARVTQTPRHKVTEMGQEVTMRCQPILGHNTVFWYRQTMMQGLELLAYFRNRAPLDDSGMPKDRFSAEMPDATLATLKIQPSEPRDSAVYFCASGLEGGYNYGYTFGSGTRLTVV.

There are many counts of this clonotype. The chain has TRBV28 and TRBJ2-2; 8 bases line up with TRBD2. Germline V gene lookup returns CDR1 MDHEN and CDR2 SYDVKM. V shed 8 bases, J shed 4 bases, and the junction held 12 bases outside the gene matches. The CDR3 has 16 residues. This CDR3 reads CASRGGGRSLTGELFF. The CDR3 DNA reads as TGTGCCAGCCGGGGGGGAGGCAGGTCTCTCACCGGGGAGCTGTTTTTT.

This chain joins TRBV4-3 and TRBJ2-3; 7 nucleotides match TRBD2. With V trimmed by 1 base and J by 1 base, 11 bases remained unmatched. Per germline, CDR1 LGHNA and CDR2 YSLEER. The CDR3 extends over 18 amino acids. The CDR3 protein is CASSQGTGTTLGTDTQYF. The DNA of the CDR3 is TGCGCCAGCAGCCAAGGGACCGGGACTACCCTCGGCACAGATACGCAGTATTTT.

This clonotype was recorded a few times. The genes are TRBV5-6 and TRBJ2-7; the D gene could be TRBD1 or TRBD2 (5 bases each). The V end was cut by 2 bases, the J end by 3 bases, with 15 bases between. The length of the CDR3 is 15 residues. Germline assignment: CDR1 SGHDT and CDR2 YYEEEE. CDR3 in amino acids: CASSFRDPYFYEQYF. The CDR3 nucleotides are TGTGCCAGCAGCTTCCGGGACCCATACTTCTACGAGCAGTACTTC.

This chain joins TRBV7-9 and TRBJ1-2; 11 nucleotides line up with TRBD1. CDR3 size: 15 residues. With 7 bases clipped from V and 8 bases from J, the junction kept 12 bases outside the gene matches. Germline assignment: CDR1 SEHNR and CDR2 FQNEAQ (reference sequence). CDR3 protein: CASMIVRTGGDGYTF. Written as DNA, the CDR3 is TGTGCCAGCATGATTGTCCGGACAGGGGGCGACGGCTACACCTTC.

This clonotype was seen only a few times. The J gene is TRBJ1-5, the V gene TRBV5-4; no clear D gene. Looked up from germline, CDR1 is SGHNT and CDR2 is YYREEE (reference sequence). Trimming left V 2 bases short and J 6 bases short, with 6 bases between. The CDR3 has 12 residues. The CDR3 nucleotides are TGTGCCAGCAGCTTATGGGGTCAGCCCCAGCATTTT. This encodes CASSLWGQPQHF.

V and J are TRBV11-2 and TRBJ2-1; TRBD2 aligns across 12 bases. V shed 3 bases and J 4 bases; nucleotides not matched to a gene: 7. This CDR3 contains 17 residues. From germline, CDR1 is SGHAT and CDR2 FQNNGV. The CDR3 loop reads CASSLRGTSGPYNEQFF. The CDR3 nucleotides are TGTGCCAGCAGCTTGAGAGGGACTAGCGGGCCATACAATGAGCAGTTCTTC.

This clonotype was counted a few times. The rearrangement joins TRBV7-2 to TRBJ2-3; 12 bases line up with TRBD2. After removal of 5 bases from V and 6 bases from J, the junction contained 15 bases not matched to a gene. The CDR3 loop spans 18 amino acids. Looked up from germline, CDR1 is SGHTA and CDR2 is FQGNSA. The CDR3, as DNA: TGTGCCAGCAGCGGAGGCTCTAGCGGGAGGGGGTCAAGGGATACGCAGTATTTT. Amino acid sequence: CASSGGSSGRGSRDTQYF.

In this sample, this clonotype turned up once. The rearrangement links TRBV7-2 to TRBJ1-2; D not resolved. V shed 1 base and J shed 1 base, with 16 bases lying between them. The V gene's germline CDR1 is SGHTA and CDR2 FQGNSA. This CDR3 comprises 17 residues. CDR3 DNA sequence: TGTGCCAGCAGCTTAGTATCATCTGGGTCAAATAACTATGGCTACACCTTC. It specifies CASSLVSSGSNNYGYTF.

The chain employs TRBV5-4 and TRBJ2-2, with 8 nucleotides matching TRBD2. This CDR3 comprises 19 residues. Germline-derived CDR1 and CDR2 are SGHNT and YYREEE (reference sequence). V lost 0 bases and J lost 0; bases outside the gene matches: 10. The CDR3 sequence: CASSLASSGPQANTGELFF. The DNA for the CDR3 is TGTGCCAGCAGCTTGGCGTCTAGCGGGCCTCAGGCGAACACCGGGGAGCTGTTTTTT.

This clonotype was seen a few times. The chain is built from TRBV28 and TRBJ1-6; the D is unclear. The V end lost 7 bases, the J end lost 9 bases, and 10 bases lay between the germline ends. The V gene's germline CDR1 is MDHEN and CDR2 SYDVKM. The CDR3 contains 12 residues. Here the CDR3 reads CASIGMGSPLHF. DNA for the CDR3: TGTGCCAGCATTGGAATGGGTTCACCCCTCCACTTT.